The following is a TCR beta chain sequence with its context. Its specificity is not known. The method was immunoSEQ multiplex PCR; TCRdb's version includes in-frame clones alone and lacks a portion of them. The table records around 12,000 clones, more than 75% of them present only once. These data belong to a study of tumor-infiltrating lymphocytes in localized non-small cell lung cancer. About the study: The cohort mixed smokers and never-smokers, several histologies, and some post-neoadjuvant-chemotherapy samples. Resected tumor was paired with non-adjacent uninvolved lung from the same patient. General study results and limits: Not all patients were TCR sequenced, owing to tissue quantity. TCRbeta sequencing showed higher T cell infiltration in tumors than uninvolved lung.

V was pared by 6 bases and J by 6 bases, with 11 bases between. Germline V gives CDR1 ENHRY, CDR2 SYGVKD. The CDR3 has 13 amino acids. Sequencing was carried out using uninvolved lung tissue not adjacent to the tumor. The chain is built from TRBV10-3 and TRBJ2-2; TRBD2 might be the D (6 bases). This clonotype was obtained from a human donor with non-small cell lung cancer. The CDR3 is CAIRGLPSGELFF. The CDR3 DNA reads as TGTGCCATCAGGGGACTGCCCTCCGGGGAGCTGTTTTTT.